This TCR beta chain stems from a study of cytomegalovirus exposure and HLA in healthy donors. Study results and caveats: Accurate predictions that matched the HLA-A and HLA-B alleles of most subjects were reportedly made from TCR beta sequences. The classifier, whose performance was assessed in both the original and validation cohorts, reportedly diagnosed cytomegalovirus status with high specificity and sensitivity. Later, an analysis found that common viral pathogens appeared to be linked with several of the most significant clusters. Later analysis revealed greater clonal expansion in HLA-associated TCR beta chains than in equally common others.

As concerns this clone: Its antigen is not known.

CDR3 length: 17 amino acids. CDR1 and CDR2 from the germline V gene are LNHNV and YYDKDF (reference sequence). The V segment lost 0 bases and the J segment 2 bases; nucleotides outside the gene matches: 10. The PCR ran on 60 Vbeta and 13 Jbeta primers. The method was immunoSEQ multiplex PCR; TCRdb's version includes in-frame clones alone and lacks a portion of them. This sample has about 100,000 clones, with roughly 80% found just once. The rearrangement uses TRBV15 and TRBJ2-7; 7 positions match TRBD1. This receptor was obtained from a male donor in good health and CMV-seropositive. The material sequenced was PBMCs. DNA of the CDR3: TGTGCCACCAGCAGAGACCTCTACCGGGACAGACCCTACGAGCAGTACTTC. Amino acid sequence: CATSRDLYRDRPYEQYF.